These 27 T cell receptor beta chains originate from one sample sequenced in a study of monozygotic twins with inflammatory bowel disease. TCRdb re-called the 5' RACE reads, yielding one record per CDR3 amino acid sequence without DNA. Reported are fewer than 200,000 distinct CDR3 sequences; the ten largest clones contain 2% to 3%. Sequenced sample: blood. Receptors were obtained from a human donor with ulcerative colitis or Crohn's disease, or a healthy co-twin of an affected twin (not recorded which).

This chain uses TRBV5-4 with TRBJ2-1; no DNA is available, so the TRBD2 call from TCRdb remains unchecked. CDR1 SGHNT and CDR2 YYREEE come from the germline V gene (reference sequence). This CDR3 is built from 13 residues. CDR3 loop: CASSLVLAREQFF.

The chain couples TRBV7-3 to TRBJ1-1; TCRdb selects TRBD1, and the lack of DNA leaves this call unchecked. The germline CDR1 and CDR2 sequences are SGHTA and FQGTGA. The CDR3 has 13 residues. The CDR3 sequence: CASSSTGETEAFF.

The rearrangement uses TRBV5-6 and TRBJ2-1. Germline CDR1 and CDR2: SGHDT and YYEEEE. The CDR3 is 13 residues long. This CDR3 reads CASSLEEVGEQFF.

V usage is TRBV20-1 and J usage is TRBJ1-5. From germline, CDR1 is DFQATT and CDR2 SNEGSKA (reference sequence). This CDR3 has 13 amino acids. CDR3 region: CSAHISSNQPQHF.

V and J are TRBV14 and TRBJ2-5. This CDR3 comprises 13 residues. Per the germline V gene, CDR1 is SGHDN and CDR2 is FVKESK. This CDR3 reads CASSQDWTETQYF. The variable domain in full, with the rest retrieved from reference TRBV14 and TRBJ2-5, is EAGVTQFPSHSVIEKGQTVTLRCDPISGHDNLYWYRRVMGKEIKFLLHFVKESKQDESGMPNNRFLAERTGGTYSTLKVQPAELEDSGVYFCASSQDWTETQYFGPGTRLLVL.

This chain links TRBV5-5 with TRBJ2-1; TCRdb selects TRBD1, and the lack of DNA leaves this call unchecked. Looked up from germline, CDR1 is SGHKS and CDR2 is YYEKEE (reference sequence). This CDR3 has 16 residues. The CDR3 here is CASSREQGIPYNEQFF.

The genes are TRBV20-1 and TRBJ2-3; TCRdb's D call of TRBD2 is untestable without DNA. The CDR3 sequence is 14 residues long. Germline values: CDR1 DFQATT, CDR2 SNEGSKA (reference sequence). The CDR3 loop reads CSAHSRRATDTQYF.

V usage is TRBV27 and J usage is TRBJ2-1; TCRdb names TRBD1, which stays unverified in the absence of DNA. CDR3 length: 15 amino acids. CDR1 MNHEY and CDR2 SMNVEV come from the germline V gene (reference sequence). CDR3 in amino acids: CASLASRSPYNEQFF.

The gene calls are TRBV20-1 and TRBJ2-3; TCRdb proposes TRBD2, but this gene call is untestable without DNA. Germline lookup yields CDR1 DFQATT and CDR2 SNEGSKA (reference sequence). The CDR3 is made up of 16 amino acids. The CDR3: CSASPGTSGLRDTQYF.

V is TRBV18 and J is TRBJ1-1; TCRdb picks TRBD1, but there is no DNA to check that call. The CDR3 runs 15 residues. Germline values: CDR1 KGHSH, CDR2 LQKENI. Here the CDR3 reads CASSKQGAFGTEAFF.

The chain has TRBV12-3 or TRBV12-4 and TRBJ2-1; without DNA, the TCRdb call of TRBD1 cannot be checked. The CDR3 runs to 12 residues. CDR3 sequence: CASSPGGGEQFF.

V and J are TRBV7-2 and TRBJ1-2; TCRdb picks TRBD1, but there is no DNA to check that call. Germline CDR1 is SGHTA and CDR2 is FQGNSA. CDR3 length: 16 amino acids. The CDR3 is CASSPVADRVGYGYTF.

The rearrangement joins TRBV10-3 to TRBJ1-5; TCRdb designates TRBD1, a call that cannot be tested without DNA. This CDR3 region has 13 residues. Germline loops: CDR1 ENHRY, CDR2 SYGVKD. The CDR3 loop reads CAISDDRAQPQHF.

The CDR3 loop is CATSRQVSGELFF. The chain recombines TRBV24-1 with TRBJ2-2; as DNA is missing, the TRBD1 call by TCRdb cannot be tested. The CDR3 is 13 amino acids. Per the germline V gene, CDR1 is KGHDR and CDR2 is SFDVKD.

The chain combines TRBV29-1 with TRBJ2-7; checking the TCRdb D call of TRBD2 is not possible without DNA. CDR3 length: 13 amino acids. In germline, CDR1 is SQVTM, CDR2 ANQGSEA. This CDR3 reads CSGTSGTSYEQYF.

The rearrangement links TRBV20-1 to TRBJ2-5; the TCRdb D gene call, TRBD1, has no DNA to confirm it. Per the germline V gene, CDR1 is DFQATT and CDR2 is SNEGSKA (reference sequence). The CDR3 spans 14 residues. The CDR3 protein is CSAREPGSQETQYF.

The chain couples TRBV5-6 to TRBJ1-1; there is no DNA to check the TCRdb D call of TRBD1. The CDR3 is 16 amino acids. Germline V gene data show CDR1 as SGHDT and CDR2 as YYEEEE. CDR3 loop: CASSLEGQGLRTEAFF.

V gene TRBV6-1 combines with J gene TRBJ1-1. The length of the CDR3 is 16 residues. CDR1 and CDR2 from the germline V gene are MNHNS and SASEGT. The CDR3 loop reads CASSQSAGEGNTEAFF.

J is TRBJ1-1 and V is TRBV5-1; TCRdb names TRBD1, which stays unverified in the absence of DNA. The CDR3 covers 14 residues. The germline CDR1 and CDR2 sequences are SGHRS and YFSETQ. This CDR3 reads CASSLTGRSTEAFF.

The V call is TRBV10-3, the J call TRBJ2-7; the TCRdb D gene call, TRBD2, has no DNA to confirm it. The CDR3 length is 15 residues. Per germline, CDR1 ENHRY and CDR2 SYGVKD. This CDR3 is CAISGVSGGIYEQYF.

The chain employs TRBV12-3 or TRBV12-4 and TRBJ1-3. The CDR3 has 15 residues. The CDR3 reads CASSRVGGTGNTIYF.

The rearrangement uses TRBV29-1 and TRBJ2-1; TCRdb picks TRBD2, but there is no DNA to check that call. CDR1 and CDR2 from the germline V gene are SQVTM and ANQGSEA. The CDR3 covers 15 residues. CDR3 sequence: CSARGLAGSYNEQFF.

The chain employs TRBV27 and TRBJ2-3; lacking DNA, the TRBD1 call made by TCRdb goes unchecked. Germline assignment: CDR1 MNHEY and CDR2 SMNVEV (reference sequence). The CDR3 sequence is 16 residues long. CDR3 region: CASRLRNRGGTDTQYF.

The genes are TRBV2 and TRBJ2-3. The CDR3 contains 15 residues. CDR1 is SNHLY and CDR2 is FYNNEI in the germline V gene. Here the CDR3 reads CASSKDWARGDTQYF.

The rearrangement uses TRBV24-1 and TRBJ2-1; no DNA is available, so the TRBD2 call from TCRdb remains unchecked. CDR1 and CDR2 from the germline V gene are KGHDR and SFDVKD. This CDR3 comprises 16 residues. The CDR3 here is CATSIQIAGGDDEQFF.

The CDR3 loop is CASSLTVAGANVLTF. V gene TRBV5-5 combines with J gene TRBJ2-6. The CDR3 contains 15 residues. In germline, CDR1 is SGHKS, CDR2 YYEKEE (reference sequence).

J is TRBJ2-7 and V is TRBV11-3. Germline-derived CDR1 and CDR2 are SGHNT and YENEEA. The CDR3 covers 16 residues. CDR3 region: CASSLDGNSVSYEQYF.